The text below deals with one T cell receptor (beta chain). Its antigen is unknown. This entry is derived from a study of OX40 agonist ivuxolimab in advanced cancers. Study details: Ivuxolimab, which patients received intravenously every 2 weeks, was dosed at 0.01 to 10 mg/kg. Participants averaged approximately 60 years of age (range roughly 23 to 80) and were around 83% male. Study findings and constraints: Expanded clones belonging to CD8+ T cells outnumbered, on average, those of CD4+.

Here immunoSEQ multiplex PCR was the method, and the copy in TCRdb shows in-frame clones only, minus some. The data show tens of thousands of clones, approximately 88% seen once. The germline CDR1 and CDR2 sequences are SGHVS and FNYEAQ. This CDR3 region has 13 residues. The germline V and J ends were trimmed by 5 bases and 8 bases, with 15 bases remaining between them. This TCR derives from an adult with an advanced solid tumor such as melanoma, head and neck, liver or kidney cancer. The chain couples TRBV7-6 to TRBJ1-2; TRBD1 might be the D (6 bases). The sequencing here drew on CD4+ or CD8+ T cells sorted from blood, taken in a trial of the OX40 agonist ivuxolimab. The CDR3 DNA sequence: TGTGCCAGCAGCGAAAAAAGGGGGAGCGGCTACACCTTC. Amino acid sequence: CASSEKRGSGYTF.